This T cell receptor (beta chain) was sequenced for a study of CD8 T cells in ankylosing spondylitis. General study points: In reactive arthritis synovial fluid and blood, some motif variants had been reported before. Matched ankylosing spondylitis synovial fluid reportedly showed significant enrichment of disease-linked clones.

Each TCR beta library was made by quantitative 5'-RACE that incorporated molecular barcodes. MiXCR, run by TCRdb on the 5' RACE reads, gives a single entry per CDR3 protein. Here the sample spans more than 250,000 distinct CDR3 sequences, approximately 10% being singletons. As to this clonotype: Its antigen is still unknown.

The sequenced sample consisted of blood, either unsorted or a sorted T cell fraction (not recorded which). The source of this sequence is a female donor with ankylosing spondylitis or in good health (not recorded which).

The CDR3 DNA reads as TGTGCCAGCAGTTTAGTGGCCAGGGGAGGGTGGAATGAGCAGTTCTTC. It codes for CASSLVARGGWNEQFF. The chain recombines TRBV27 with TRBJ2-1, with a tentative D call TRBD2 (7 bases). The CDR3 is 16 residues long. V was pared by 2 bases and J by 7 bases, with 18 bases between. In germline, CDR1 is MNHEY, CDR2 SMNVEV (reference sequence).